This T cell receptor (beta chain) was sequenced during a study of blood T cell repertoires in COVID-19. The CDR3 totals 14 residues. V shed 4 bases and J 2 bases; nucleotides not matched to a gene: 3. The germline V gene has CDR1 LGHNT and CDR2 FRNRAP. In the source study's methods: Nucleated cell counts were estimated from reference gene primer amplification. Measured with immunoSEQ multiplex PCR; TCRdb has only the in-frame clones, and not every one. That table furnishes V, J and clone size, whereas the DNA furnished D and trimming. The data contain some 270,000 clones, 75% to 95% of them seen just once; the ten biggest clones take up about 3%. Participant ages covered roughly 18 to 89 years across about 25 US areas. A COVID-19 case was met by exposed participants within 2 weeks before study entry.

This sequence joins TRBV12-5 and TRBJ2-3, with TRBD1 identical over 7 bases. This sequence was found in a man aged 40-55 years who had been exposed to COVID-19. The sample comprised PBMCs or T cells enriched from blood (not recorded which). This chain's CDR3 is CASGWGTDTDTQYF. DNA of the CDR3: TGTGCTAGTGGTTGGGGGACAGACACAGATACGCAGTATTTT.